This entry concerns a single TCR beta chain. The repertoire was sequenced with immunoSEQ multiplex PCR; TCRdb's copy has only in-frame clones and lacks some. The sample records 700,000 or so clones, approximately 85% being singletons. The data are from a study of shared T cell receptors in the human thymus. V shed 6 bases and J 7 bases; nucleotides not matched to a gene: 6. This CDR3 is built from 15 residues. Germline V gene sequence: CDR1 MRHNA, CDR2 SNTAGT. This same sample was also taken into another study, of human thymus T cells. That source adds: Healthy Finnish infants undergoing corrective surgery for congenital heart defects were used as donors. Thymus pieces cut out during corrective heart surgery were the tissue that was used. Thymic and blood repertoires showed apparently biased V and J gene usage. A high degree of thymic repertoire overlap among unrelated individuals was reported in related research.

The material sequenced was thymocytes. The sequence was obtained from a girl under three years old with a congenital heart defect. The rearrangement joins TRBV6-4 to TRBJ1-6; 10 bases are shared with TRBD1. The CDR3 region is CASRHQDRGNSPLHF. The CDR3 DNA reads as TGTGCCAGCAGACACCAGGACAGGGGGAATTCACCCCTCCACTTT.